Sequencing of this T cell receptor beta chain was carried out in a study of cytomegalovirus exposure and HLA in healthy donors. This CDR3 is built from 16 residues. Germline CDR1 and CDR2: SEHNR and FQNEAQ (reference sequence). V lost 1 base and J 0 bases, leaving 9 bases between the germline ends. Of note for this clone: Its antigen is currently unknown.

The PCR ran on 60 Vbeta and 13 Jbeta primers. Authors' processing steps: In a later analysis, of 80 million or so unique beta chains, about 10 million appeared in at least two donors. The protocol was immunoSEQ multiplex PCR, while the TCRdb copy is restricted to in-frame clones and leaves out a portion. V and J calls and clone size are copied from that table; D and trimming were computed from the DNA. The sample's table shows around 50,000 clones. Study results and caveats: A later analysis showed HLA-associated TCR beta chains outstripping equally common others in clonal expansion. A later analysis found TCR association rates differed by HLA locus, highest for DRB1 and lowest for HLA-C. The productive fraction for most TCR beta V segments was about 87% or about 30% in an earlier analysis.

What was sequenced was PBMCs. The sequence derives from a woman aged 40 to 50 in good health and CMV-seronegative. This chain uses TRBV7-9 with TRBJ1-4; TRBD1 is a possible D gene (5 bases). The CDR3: CASSLDGAATNEKLFF. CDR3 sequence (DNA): TGTGCCAGCAGCTTAGATGGGGCGGCAACTAATGAAAAACTGTTTTTT.